Reported below is one TCR beta chain. Its antigen is currently unknown. Trimming took 0 bases from V and 4 from J, leaving 13 bases between them. Germline lookup yields CDR1 SGHNT and CDR2 YYREEE (reference sequence). The CDR3 spans 15 residues. The data derive from a study of T cell responses to AZD1222 COVID-19 vaccine. On the study more broadly: Timing groups of about 4 and about 12 weeks for second doses were pooled.

Produced via immunoSEQ multiplex PCR; TCRdb's table is partial and in-frame only. The sample records approximately 180,000 clones, about 91% being singletons. General study points: Donors in the cohort were predominantly white British and more often female, and clonal diversity was possibly underestimated.

The TCR sequence derives from an adult in good health. V gene TRBV5-4 combines with J gene TRBJ2-5; D remains unclear. The sample here was peripheral blood, taken on day 0 of AZD1222 vaccination. DNA of the CDR3: TGTGCCAGCAGCTTGGGAAAGACCCCGGGAGAGACCCAGTACTTC. It encodes CASSLGKTPGETQYF.